This T cell receptor (beta chain) was observed in a study of blood T cell repertoires in COVID-19. TCRdb's copy holds only in-frame clones and misses some; the assay was immunoSEQ multiplex PCR. The sample holds about 390,000 clones; 80% to 90% are singletons and the top ten take approximately 2.4%. This CDR3 has 16 amino acids. Trimming cost V 4 bases and J 1 base, with 16 bases left between them. The sequencing sample was made of peripheral blood. This chain links TRBV23-1 with TRBJ1-1; D is perhaps TRBD1 (6 bases). TRBV23-1 is an ORF for which the function is uncertain. The origin of this receptor is a woman in her fifties or sixties with COVID-19, enrolled during active disease. The CDR3 loop reads CASSLAQGHRNTEAFF. In DNA, the CDR3 is TGCGCCAGCAGTCTTGCCCAGGGACACCGGAACACTGAAGCTTTCTTT.